The source of this T cell receptor beta chain is a study of shared clonotypes between healthy human individuals. About the research overall: Three CD4 naive, three CD4 memory, two CD8 naive and one CD8 memory plate were used per donor.

Sequencing was performed with immunoSEQ multiplex PCR; in TCRdb, only in-frame clones are kept and a portion is missing. Here the sample spans over 300,000 clones, 80% to 90% being singletons. Germline loops: CDR1 SGHVS, CDR2 FQNEAQ. The CDR3 extends over 17 amino acids. V was pared by 5 bases and J by 4 bases, with 21 bases between. J is TRBJ2-1 and V is TRBV7-8; D is possibly TRBD2 (6 bases). The TCR comes from a man aged 18 to 29 in good health. Specimen: memory CD8+ T cells sorted from blood. Subset meaning: CD45RO+ cells pooled with CCR7-negative TemRA cells. The CDR3 nucleotides are TGTGCCAGCAGCGGGAATGATCACCGACTAGAGTACAATGAGCAGTTCTTC. It encodes CASSGNDHRLEYNEQFF.